Following are 5 T cell receptor beta chains from one sample sequenced in a study of blood T cell repertoires in COVID-19. TCRdb's copy holds only in-frame clones and misses some; the assay was immunoSEQ multiplex PCR. The table has some 100,000 clones, about 80% seen once. Sequenced input: peripheral blood. These receptors were obtained from a man between 65 and 85 years old with active or convalescent COVID-19.

This clone came up once. The rearrangement uses TRBV28 and TRBJ2-3; possibly TRBD2 for D (6 bases). This CDR3 has 16 amino acids. Trimming stripped 4 bases from V and 4 bases from J, with 18 bases between. The germline CDR1 and CDR2 sequences are MDHEN and SYDVKM. CDR3: CASSSGLPGLSDTQYF. The CDR3 DNA reads as TGTGCCAGCAGTTCGGGACTTCCAGGCCTCTCAGATACGCAGTATTTT.

V and J are TRBV5-5 and TRBJ2-2; 9 positions agree with TRBD1. V gave up 4 bases and J gave up 1 base; unmatched junction bases: 2. The CDR3 is 15 amino acids. From germline, CDR1 is SGHKS and CDR2 YYEKEE (reference sequence). The CDR3 nucleotides are TGTGCCAGCAGCGTGGGACAGGGGAACACCGGGGAGCTGTTTTTT. It yields the protein CASSVGQGNTGELFF.

This clone turned up a few times. This chain connects TRBV9 to TRBJ1-3, with a tentative D call TRBD1 (6 bases). The germline V and J ends were trimmed by 2 bases and 4 bases, with 13 bases remaining between them. The CDR3 spans 15 residues. The V gene's germline CDR1 is SGDLS and CDR2 YYNGEE. The CDR3 DNA is TGTGCCAGCAGCGTCGGAACAGGGATCGGAAACACCATATATTTT. It yields the protein CASSVGTGIGNTIYF.

The rearrangement links TRBV18 to TRBJ2-7; D call uncertain. In germline, CDR1 is KGHSH, CDR2 LQKENI. Between the trimmed V and J ends, which lost 4 bases and 1 base, there was a span of 11 bases. This CDR3 is built from 14 residues. CDR3 bases: TGTGCCAGCTCACTCTTCAGTGAATCCTACGAGCAGTACTTC. Encoded protein: CASSLFSESYEQYF.

CDR3 sequence reads: CASSLAPRTGNQPQHF. In DNA form, the CDR3 reads TGTGCCAGCAGTTTGGCACCCCGGACAGGGAATCAGCCCCAGCATTTT. The chain combines TRBV28 with TRBJ1-5, with 8 bases matching TRBD1. In germline, CDR1 is MDHEN, CDR2 SYDVKM. Losses at the gene ends were 3 bases for V and 4 bases for J; bases not matched to a gene: 8. The CDR3 runs to 16 residues.